Listed here are 24 T cell receptor beta chains from one sample, sequenced in a study of T cells in Graves' hyperthyroidism and ophthalmopathy. Researchers amplified the TCR beta CDR3 regions from RNA transcripts. In the first-round RT-PCR of the TCR CDR3, the HTBI primer set was used. TCRdb reanalysed the multiplex PCR reads using MiXCR and keeps one entry per CDR3 protein. The sample has hundreds of thousands of distinct CDR3 sequences; less than 20% are singletons. Input material: blood. The receptors here all came from a woman aged 18-29 years with Graves' hyperthyroidism.

This clonotype was seen more than once but under ten times. The CDR3 DNA is TGTGCCAGCAGCGTGTCAGGGGAGCAGTTCTTC. Protein: CASSVSGEQFF. J is TRBJ2-1 and V is TRBV9; tentatively, D is TRBD1 (5 bases). Per the germline V gene, CDR1 is SGDLS and CDR2 is YYNGEE. Between the trimmed V and J ends, which lost 2 bases and 10 bases, there was a span of 7 bases. The CDR3 totals 11 residues.

The sample holds many counts of this clonotype. CDR3 bases: TGTGCCAGCAGCGTAACGGGGTATCAGCCCCAGCATTTT. Amino acids: CASSVTGYQPQHF. The genes are TRBV9 and TRBJ1-5, with D uncertain. Germline V lookup: CDR1 SGDLS, CDR2 YYNGEE. Trimming left V 1 base short and J 5 bases short, with 7 bases between. CDR3 length: 13 residues.

This clonotype was seen at least ten times. The chain employs TRBV5-1 and TRBJ2-1, with a possible D match to TRBD2 (6 bases). From germline, CDR1 is SGHRS and CDR2 YFSETQ. Trimming took 0 bases from V and 2 from J, leaving 9 bases between them. The CDR3 runs 15 residues. The CDR3 DNA reads TGCGCCAGCAGCTTGGCGGCTAGCGCCTACAATGAGCAGTTCTTC. It specifies CASSLAASAYNEQFF.

V usage is TRBV7-2 and J usage is TRBJ2-5, with D possibly matching TRBD1 (6 bases). Germline lookup yields CDR1 SGHTA and CDR2 FQGNSA. With 2 bases removed from V and 1 base from J, the gap between germline ends came to 11 bases. The CDR3 length is 15 residues. The CDR3 bases are TGTGCCAGCAGCTTAAGGGGGTTTGTCCAAGAGACCCAGTACTTC. Amino acids: CASSLRGFVQETQYF.

This clonotype was observed many times. The V call is TRBV20-1, the J call TRBJ2-7; the match to TRBD2 covers 10 bases. Germline V CDR1 and CDR2: DFQATT, SNEGSKA (reference sequence). With V trimmed by 2 bases and J by 4 bases, 5 bases remained unmatched. This CDR3 is 14 amino acids long. In nucleotides, the CDR3 is TGCAGTGCTAGATCTAGCGGGAGAGGATACGAGCAGTACTTC. Encoded protein: CSARSSGRGYEQYF.

This clonotype has ten or more counts. The CDR3: CASSAGGRGSRPQHF. CDR3 DNA sequence: TGTGCCAGCAGTGCAGGGGGGAGAGGGAGCCGGCCCCAGCATTTT. The chain has TRBV6-1 and TRBJ1-5, with 7 bases matching TRBD1. The CDR3 sequence is 15 residues long. The germline CDR1 and CDR2 sequences are MNHNS and SASEGT. J gave up 9 bases and V 4 bases, and 12 bases lay outside the gene matches.

The chain uses TRBV18 and TRBJ2-2; D might be TRBD2 (6 bases). CDR1 and CDR2 (germline): KGHSH, LQKENI. The CDR3 is made up of 17 amino acids. The ends were cut back, 3 bases at V and 4 bases at J, with 18 bases in the middle. The CDR3 protein is CASSPSRVGGLTGELFF. DNA of the CDR3: TGTGCCAGCTCACCCAGTAGAGTGGGAGGCCTCACCGGGGAGCTGTTTTTT.

This clonotype was recorded a few times. The V gene is TRBV5-6, the J gene TRBJ2-1; D not certain. V was pared by 0 bases and J by 0 bases, with 7 bases between. The CDR3 length is 15 residues. CDR1 is SGHDT and CDR2 is YYEEEE in the germline V gene. In DNA, the CDR3 is TGTGCCAGCAGCTTGGTATCGTACTCCTACAATGAGCAGTTCTTC. Amino acid sequence: CASSLVSYSYNEQFF.

This clonotype appeared a few times. The chain combines TRBV4-1 with TRBJ2-7; TRBD2 is a possible D gene (6 bases). The CDR3 consists of 14 residues. Trimming removed 4 bases from V and 2 bases from J, with 12 bases in between. Per the germline V gene, CDR1 is MGHRA and CDR2 is YSYEKL. The CDR3 sequence: CASSPGDGAYEQYF. In DNA form, the CDR3 reads TGCGCCAGCAGCCCGGGGGACGGTGCCTACGAGCAGTACTTC.

This clonotype has a count of ten or more. The rearrangement joins TRBV19 to TRBJ1-2, with 7 bases matching TRBD1. Germline lookup yields CDR1 LNHDA and CDR2 SQIVND (reference sequence). The CDR3 has 12 amino acids. V lost 5 bases and J lost 6; bases outside the gene matches: 3. CDR3 loop: CASSATGNGYTF. For the CDR3, the DNA is TGTGCCAGTAGTGCGACAGGGAATGGCTACACCTTC.

This clonotype was seen at least ten times. The rearrangement links TRBV7-2 to TRBJ2-7; D is possibly TRBD2 (5 bases). Germline CDR1 SGHTA, CDR2 FQGNSA. The CDR3 runs 16 residues. Deletions cut 1 base from V and 6 bases from J, with 19 bases between. The CDR3 sequence: CASSLVGSGVPSEQYF. The CDR3 nucleotides read TGTGCCAGCAGCTTAGTGGGCAGCGGAGTTCCGTCCGAGCAGTACTTC.

The chain joins TRBV12-5 to TRBJ2-2; D is tentatively TRBD1 or TRBD2 (5 bases each). This CDR3 region has 16 residues. CDR1 and CDR2 (germline): LGHNT, FRNRAP. Trimming took 6 bases from V and 3 from J, leaving 17 bases between them. The CDR3 region has the DNA TGTGCTAGTGGCGCAAGGCGGACGGGACACACCGGGGAGCTGTTTTTT. Translation gives CASGARRTGHTGELFF.

This clonotype was detected many times. CDR3 DNA sequence: TGCAGTGCTAGCTCTGGGACAGGTGCTTATGGCTACACCTTC. Protein: CSASSGTGAYGYTF. The rearrangement joins TRBV20-1 to TRBJ1-2, with 8 bases identical to TRBD1. With V trimmed by 3 bases and J by 5 bases, 8 bases remained unmatched. The length of the CDR3 is 14 residues. Per the germline V gene, CDR1 is DFQATT and CDR2 is SNEGSKA (reference sequence).

This chain connects TRBV27 to TRBJ2-7; 10 bases match TRBD1. Germline CDR1 is MNHEY and CDR2 is SMNVEV (reference sequence). The CDR3 contains 14 residues. J lost 7 bases, V lost 7 bases, and 10 bases had no gene match. CDR3 bases: TGTGCCAGCAATCGACAGGGGGCGCCTGGGGAGCAGTACTTC. It codes for CASNRQGAPGEQYF.

This clonotype was observed many times. This sequence joins TRBV7-8 and TRBJ2-3; TRBD2 matches at 11 bases. The CDR3 loop spans 17 amino acids. The germline V gene encodes CDR1 SGHVS and CDR2 FQNEAQ. V shed 5 bases and J 2 bases; nucleotides not matched to a gene: 9. CDR3: CASSALSTSGDTDTQYF. In DNA form, the CDR3 reads TGTGCCAGCAGCGCACTCTCGACTAGCGGGGACACAGATACGCAGTATTTT.

This clonotype was observed a handful of times. The chain has TRBV6-1 and TRBJ1-5; D not resolved. The CDR3 loop spans 12 amino acids. The germline gives CDR1 MNHNS, CDR2 SASEGT. Trimming took 2 bases from V and 5 from J, leaving 4 bases between them. The chain's CDR3 is CASSELDQPQHF. In DNA form, the CDR3 reads TGTGCCAGCAGTGAATTAGATCAGCCCCAGCATTTT.

This clonotype has more than one count but fewer than ten. The chain combines TRBV19 with TRBJ1-5; D possibly corresponds to TRBD1 (5 bases). V lost 5 bases and J 1 base, leaving 18 bases between the germline ends. This CDR3 is built from 17 residues. Germline V lookup: CDR1 LNHDA, CDR2 SQIVND (reference sequence). The CDR3, as DNA: TGTGCCAGTAGTTTGGGTAAGCTCCAGGGAAGCAATCAGCCCCAGCATTTT. Its translation is CASSLGKLQGSNQPQHF.

There are many counts of this clonotype. The chain carries TRBV5-1 and TRBJ2-7; D gene uncertain. V was trimmed by 0 bases and J by 1 base, leaving 8 bases between them. The CDR3 sequence is 14 residues long. Germline CDR1 reads SGHRS; CDR2 reads YFSETQ. The CDR3 bases are TGCGCCAGCAGCTTGGCTCAGGTATCCTACGAGCAGTACTTC. It yields the protein CASSLAQVSYEQYF.

In its sample, this clonotype was seen a few times. Without the conserved terminal phenylalanine or tryptophan, this CDR3 likely stems from a read error. The rearrangement joins TRBV29-1 to TRBJ2-7; D is undetermined. V was pared by 4 bases and J by 2 bases, with 12 bases between. Germline CDR1 SQVTM, CDR2 ANQGSEA. This CDR3 is built from 13 residues. The CDR3 here is CSVGRQRAYEQYL. DNA for the CDR3: TGCAGCGTTGGACGGCAACGAGCCTACGAGCAGTACCTC.

V usage is TRBV20-1 and J usage is TRBJ2-7; D is perhaps TRBD1 or TRBD2 (5 bases each). The CDR3 is made up of 12 amino acids. Germline V lookup: CDR1 DFQATT, CDR2 SNEGSKA (reference sequence). V lost 0 bases to trimming and J lost 2 bases, with 5 bases between them. CDR3 bases: TGCAGTGCTAGAGAGGGGGCCTACGAGCAGTACTTC. Amino acids: CSAREGAYEQYF.

CDR3: CASSLGTGANNEQFF. The CDR3 DNA follows: TGTGCCAGCAGCTTAGGGACTGGGGCCAACAATGAGCAGTTCTTC. V is TRBV11-1 and J is TRBJ2-1, with D perhaps given as TRBD1 or TRBD2 (5 bases each). In germline, CDR1 is SGHAT, CDR2 FQDESV (reference sequence). The V and J ends lost 1 base and 5 bases respectively, with 12 bases between them. CDR3 length: 15 residues.

At least ten counts were recorded for this clonotype. The V call is TRBV6-1, the J call TRBJ2-7; perhaps TRBD2 as D (6 bases). Deletions cut 5 bases from V and 3 bases from J, with 20 bases between. The CDR3 has 16 amino acids. CDR1 MNHNS and CDR2 SASEGT come from the germline V gene. CDR3 region: CASSSIGAGSGYEQYF. In DNA form, the CDR3 reads TGTGCCAGCAGTTCCATTGGGGCCGGGAGCGGCTACGAGCAGTACTTC.

This clonotype showed up many times. This sequence joins TRBV3-1 and TRBJ1-2; D gene ambiguous. Deletions cut 0 bases from V and 0 bases from J, with 5 bases between. Per germline, CDR1 LGHDT and CDR2 YNNKEL (reference sequence). The CDR3 has 14 amino acids. CDR3 residues: CASSQEGSNYGYTF. In DNA, the CDR3 is TGTGCCAGCAGCCAAGAGGGATCTAACTATGGCTACACCTTC.

Ten or more counts support this clonotype. The J gene is TRBJ1-5, the V gene TRBV2; D not resolved. CDR3 length: 14 amino acids. Trimming removed 6 bases from V and 7 bases from J, with 16 bases in between. CDR1 and CDR2 (germline): SNHLY, FYNNEI. The CDR3 is CASREDFNGQPQHF. In DNA form, the CDR3 reads TGTGCCAGCAGAGAGGATTTTAATGGCCAGCCCCAGCATTTT.